Listed below are T cell receptor beta chains from one sample, sequenced in a study of T cell repertoires in cytomegalovirus infection. TCRdb ran MiXCR on the reads and lists one entry per CDR3 protein. This sample has around 260,000 distinct CDR3 sequences, with 20% to 30% found just once. What was sequenced was PBMCs. The receptors here all came from a human donor in good health (CMV status not recorded). Some clones in this sample may be carry-over from other donors' samples. Both conserved end residues are part of each CDR3. The order of the fields is CDR3 DNA, CDR3 protein, D gene, clone size, J gene, V gene, CDR3 length. D genes are given only for firm matches. Size is stated for part of the rows, as once, few or many counts, or as a class when the clone is expanded.

TGTGCCAGCAGCCTAACAGGGGGCCCGACAGATACGCAGTATTTT	CASSLTGGPTDTQYF	TRBD1	many	TRBJ2-3	TRBV7-2	15
TGTGCCACCAGCGGACCCCCGGGAGCGTATAGCAATCAGCCCCAGCATTTT	CATSGPPGAYSNQPQHF	NA	NA	TRBJ1-5	TRBV15	17
TGTGCCAGCAGTTTAGAGGGCTTAGACAATGAGCAGTTCTTC	CASSLEGLDNEQFF	NA	NA	TRBJ2-1	TRBV28	14
TGTGCCAGCAGCCCTGTGGGGGAAGATGGCTACACCTTC	CASSPVGEDGYTF	NA	NA	TRBJ1-2	TRBV7-2	13
TGCAGTGCTAGACAGTCGACAGTCGGCAATCAGCCCCAGCATTTT	CSARQSTVGNQPQHF	NA	NA	TRBJ1-5	TRBV20-1	15
TGCGCCAGCAGCTCAGAGGAGAGCGGCTATGGCTACACCTTC	CASSSEESGYGYTF	NA	NA	TRBJ1-2	TRBV5-1	14
TGTGCCAGCAGCTTAAGGGGTCCCGAGCAGTACTTC	CASSLRGPEQYF	NA	many	TRBJ2-7	TRBV7-2	12
TGTGCCAGCAGCTTAGATGGGGCTAGCGGGAGGACCAATGAGCAGTTCTTC	CASSLDGASGRTNEQFF	TRBD2	many	TRBJ2-1	TRBV11-2	17
TGTGCCAGCTCACCAGTGGAGGGCAATCAGCCCCAGCATTTT	CASSPVEGNQPQHF	NA	few	TRBJ1-5	TRBV18	14
TGTGCCAGCAGCCCAGGGGGCTATCAAGAGACCCAGTACTTC	CASSPGGYQETQYF	TRBD1	NA	TRBJ2-5	TRBV7-9	14
TGTGCCGCAGGACAGGGCACAGATACGCAGTATTTT	CAAGQGTDTQYF	TRBD1	NA	TRBJ2-3	TRBV24-1	12
TGTGCCAGCAGAATAGGTGGGGCTGAGCAGTTCTTC	CASRIGGAEQFF	NA	few	TRBJ2-1	TRBV7-9	12
TGTGCCAGCAGTCCCTCGTGGGGCGTAGTGACAGATACGCAGTATTTT	CASSPSWGVVTDTQYF	NA	NA	TRBJ2-3	TRBV7-2	16
TGCAGCGTTGAAGGGACTAGCGGGGGGGTCGTGGGCACAGATACGCAGTATTTT	CSVEGTSGGVVGTDTQYF	TRBD2	NA	TRBJ2-3	TRBV29-1	18
TGTGCCAGCAGTCCCCCTCGTAGGGGTGGAAACATTCAGTACTTC	CASSPPRRGGNIQYF	NA	NA	TRBJ2-4	TRBV28	15
TGTGCCAGCAGCTTAAGATTACCGGCTAGCGGGGCTCCCAATGAGCAGTTCTTC	CASSLRLPASGAPNEQFF	TRBD2	many	TRBJ2-1	TRBV11-2	18
TGTGCCAGCAGTCGGGGGGGCGAGGGTAATCAGCCCCAGCATTTT	CASSRGGEGNQPQHF	NA	NA	TRBJ1-5	TRBV6-8	15
TGTGCCATCAGTGAGTCGAGGAGGAGGGGACAAGAGACCCAGTACTTC	CAISESRRRGQETQYF	NA	few	TRBJ2-5	TRBV10-3	16
TGTGCCAGCAGCTTAGGGGGGCGCGGCACCGGGGAGCTGTTTTTT	CASSLGGRGTGELFF	NA	many	TRBJ2-2	TRBV7-2	15
TGTGCCAGCAGTCCGGGACTAGGGAAAGAAGAGACCCAGTACTTC	CASSPGLGKEETQYF	TRBD2	few	TRBJ2-5	TRBV6-2/TRBV6-3	15
TGTGCCAGCAGCTCTGTAGCGGGAGGGCTTGTTGAGACCCAGTACTTC	CASSSVAGGLVETQYF	TRBD2	many	TRBJ2-5	TRBV7-6	16
TGTGCCAGCAGTTATGGGCCAAACATTCAGTACTTC	CASSYGPNIQYF	NA	many	TRBJ2-4	TRBV7-2	12
TGCAGCGCTAGAGGGGGACCTAATTCACCCCTCCACTTT	CSARGGPNSPLHF	NA	few	TRBJ1-6	TRBV29-1	13
TGTGCCAGCAGCCCTGGCGGGGTCCATACCGGGGAGCTGTTTTTT	CASSPGGVHTGELFF	NA	many	TRBJ2-2	TRBV7-2	15
TGTGCCAGCAGTGAGTTTTCGACCCAGTACTTC	CASSEFSTQYF	NA	NA	TRBJ2-5	TRBV6-6	11
TGTGCCAGCAGTTACGTGGGAGGGCCTCCCGAGCAGTACTTC	CASSYVGGPPEQYF	TRBD2	NA	TRBJ2-7	TRBV6-6	14
TGTGCCAGCAGCTTAGCCGCCGGACCCTCCAACTATGGCTACACCTTC	CASSLAAGPSNYGYTF	NA	many	TRBJ1-2	TRBV7-2	16
TGTGCCTCCTCGGGCCGAGACTGGTACATTCAGTACTTC	CASSGRDWYIQYF	NA	many	TRBJ2-4	TRBV30	13
TGCGCCAGCAGTCAATCGATCGGCGGGGAAGCTTTCTTT	CASSQSIGGEAFF	NA	NA	TRBJ1-1	TRBV23-1	13